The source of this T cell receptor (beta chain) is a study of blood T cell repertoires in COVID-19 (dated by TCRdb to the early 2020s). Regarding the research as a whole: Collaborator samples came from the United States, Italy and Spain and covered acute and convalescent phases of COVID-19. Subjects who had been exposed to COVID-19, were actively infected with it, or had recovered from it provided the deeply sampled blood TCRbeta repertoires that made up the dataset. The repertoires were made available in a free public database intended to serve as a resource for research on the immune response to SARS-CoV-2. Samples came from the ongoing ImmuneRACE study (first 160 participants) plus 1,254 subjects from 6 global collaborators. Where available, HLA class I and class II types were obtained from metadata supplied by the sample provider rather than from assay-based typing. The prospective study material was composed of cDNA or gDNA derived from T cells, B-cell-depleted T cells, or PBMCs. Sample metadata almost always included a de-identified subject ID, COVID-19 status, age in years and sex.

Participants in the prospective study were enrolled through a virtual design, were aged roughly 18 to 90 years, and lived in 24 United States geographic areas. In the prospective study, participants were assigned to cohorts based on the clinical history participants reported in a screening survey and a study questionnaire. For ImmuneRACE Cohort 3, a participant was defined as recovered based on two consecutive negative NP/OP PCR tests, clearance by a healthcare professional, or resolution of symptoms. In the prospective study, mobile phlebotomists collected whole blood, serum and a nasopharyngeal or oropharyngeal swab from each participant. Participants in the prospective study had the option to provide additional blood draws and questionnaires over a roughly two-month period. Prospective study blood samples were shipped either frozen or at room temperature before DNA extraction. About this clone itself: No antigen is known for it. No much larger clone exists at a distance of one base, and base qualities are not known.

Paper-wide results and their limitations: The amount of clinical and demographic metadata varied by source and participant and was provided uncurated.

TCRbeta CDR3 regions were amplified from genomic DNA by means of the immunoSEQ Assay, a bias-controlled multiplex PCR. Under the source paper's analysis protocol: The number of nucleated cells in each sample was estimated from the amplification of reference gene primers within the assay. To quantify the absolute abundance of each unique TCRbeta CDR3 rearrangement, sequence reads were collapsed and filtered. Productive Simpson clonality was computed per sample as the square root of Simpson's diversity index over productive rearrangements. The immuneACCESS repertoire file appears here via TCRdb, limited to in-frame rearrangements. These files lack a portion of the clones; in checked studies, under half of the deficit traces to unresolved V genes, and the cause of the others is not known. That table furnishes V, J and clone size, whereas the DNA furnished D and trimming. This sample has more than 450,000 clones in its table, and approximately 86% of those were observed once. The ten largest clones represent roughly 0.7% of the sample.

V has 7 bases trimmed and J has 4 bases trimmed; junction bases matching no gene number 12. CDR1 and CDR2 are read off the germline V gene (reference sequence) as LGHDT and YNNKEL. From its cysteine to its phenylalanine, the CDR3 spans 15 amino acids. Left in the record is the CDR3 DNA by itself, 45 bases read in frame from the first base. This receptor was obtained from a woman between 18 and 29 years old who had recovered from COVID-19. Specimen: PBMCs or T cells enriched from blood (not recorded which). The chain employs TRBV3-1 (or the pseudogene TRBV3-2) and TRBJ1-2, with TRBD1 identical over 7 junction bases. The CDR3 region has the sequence CASTSNRGFGYGYTF. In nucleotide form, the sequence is TGTGCCAGCACCTCTAACAGGGGATTCGGCTATGGCTACACCTTC.